This TCR beta chain was sequenced for a study of blood T cell repertoires in COVID-19. Study at large: Acute and convalescent COVID-19 specimens originated in the United States, Italy and Spain.

Produced via immunoSEQ multiplex PCR; TCRdb's table is partial and in-frame only. The data show hundreds of thousands of clones, with more than 80% seen just once and about 1.3% held by the top ten. Sequencing input: peripheral blood. This receptor was taken from a woman younger than 45 with COVID-19, enrolled during active disease.

The CDR3 region is CASSYSPEGGYNEQFF. The CDR3 coding sequence is TGTGCCAGCAGTTATAGCCCAGAGGGAGGCTACAATGAGCAGTTCTTC. This rearrangement joins TRBV6-2 or TRBV6-3 to TRBJ2-1; D possibly corresponds to TRBD2 (6 bases). V was trimmed by 3 bases and J by 3 bases, leaving 15 bases between them. The CDR3 is 16 amino acids. Germline V CDR1 and CDR2: MNHEY, SVGEGT.